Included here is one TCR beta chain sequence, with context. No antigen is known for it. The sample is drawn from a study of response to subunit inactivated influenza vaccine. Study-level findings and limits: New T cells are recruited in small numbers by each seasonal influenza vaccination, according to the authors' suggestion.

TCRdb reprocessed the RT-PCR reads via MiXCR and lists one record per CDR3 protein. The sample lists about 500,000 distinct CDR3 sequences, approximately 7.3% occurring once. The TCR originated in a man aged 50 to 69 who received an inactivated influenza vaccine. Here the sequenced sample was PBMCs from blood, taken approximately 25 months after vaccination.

CDR3 amino acids: CASSLGIPLAKNIQYF. CDR3 DNA sequence: TGTGCCAGCAGCTTGGGCATCCCGTTAGCCAAAAACATTCAGTACTTC. J is TRBJ2-4 and V is TRBV5-4; D call uncertain. Between the trimmed V and J ends, which lost 0 bases and 0 bases, there was a span of 10 bases. This CDR3 is built from 16 residues. The germline gives CDR1 SGHNT, CDR2 YYREEE (reference sequence).